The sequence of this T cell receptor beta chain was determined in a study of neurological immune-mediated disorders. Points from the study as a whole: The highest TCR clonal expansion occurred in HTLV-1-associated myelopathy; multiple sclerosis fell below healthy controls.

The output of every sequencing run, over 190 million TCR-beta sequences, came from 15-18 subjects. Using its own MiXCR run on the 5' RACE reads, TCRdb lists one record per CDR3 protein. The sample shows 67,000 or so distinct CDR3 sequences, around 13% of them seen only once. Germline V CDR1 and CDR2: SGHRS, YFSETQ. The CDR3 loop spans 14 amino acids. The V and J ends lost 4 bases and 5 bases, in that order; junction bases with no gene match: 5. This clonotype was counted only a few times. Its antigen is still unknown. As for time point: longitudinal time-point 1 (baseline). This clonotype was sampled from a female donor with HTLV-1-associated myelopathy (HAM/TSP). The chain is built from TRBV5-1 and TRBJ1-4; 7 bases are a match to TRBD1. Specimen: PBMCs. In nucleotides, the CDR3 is TGCGCCAGCAGCCCCAACAGGGGCAATGAAAAACTGTTTTTT. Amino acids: CASSPNRGNEKLFF.